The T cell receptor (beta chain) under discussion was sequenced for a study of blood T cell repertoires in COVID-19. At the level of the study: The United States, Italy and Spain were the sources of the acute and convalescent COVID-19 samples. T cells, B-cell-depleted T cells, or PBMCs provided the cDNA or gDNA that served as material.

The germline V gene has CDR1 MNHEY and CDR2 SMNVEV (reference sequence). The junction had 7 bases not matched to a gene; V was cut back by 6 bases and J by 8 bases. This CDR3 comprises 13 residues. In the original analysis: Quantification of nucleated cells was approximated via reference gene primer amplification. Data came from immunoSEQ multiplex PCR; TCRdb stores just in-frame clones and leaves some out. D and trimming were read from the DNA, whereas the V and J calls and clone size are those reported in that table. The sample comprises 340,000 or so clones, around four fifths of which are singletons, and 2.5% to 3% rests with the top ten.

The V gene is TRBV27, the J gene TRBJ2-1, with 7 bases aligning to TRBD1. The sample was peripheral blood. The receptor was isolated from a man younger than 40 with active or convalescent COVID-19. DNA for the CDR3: TGTGCCAGCAGACTCGACAGGGCCCATGAGCAGTTCTTC. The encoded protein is CASRLDRAHEQFF.